A selection of T cell receptor beta chains follows, all from one sample in a study of cytomegalovirus exposure and HLA in healthy donors. Measured with immunoSEQ multiplex PCR; TCRdb has only the in-frame clones, and not every one. This sample has roughly 180,000 clones, with approximately 84% found just once. Sequenced sample: PBMCs. The receptors come from a man aged 18 to 35 in good health and CMV-seronegative. Each CDR3 is given without its conserved first and last residue.

V	J	CDR3
TRBV7-3	TRBJ2-4	ASSLKGGKAKNIQY
TRBV6-6	TRBJ2-1	ASSYSGGQGALGQF
TRBV28	TRBJ1-1	ASSWGGWMNTEAF
TRBV6-4	TRBJ2-2	ASSYFAGVGELF
TRBV9	TRBJ2-7	ASSQTPYYEQY
TRBV5-6	TRBJ2-7	ASSATGSTYEQY
TRBV14	TRBJ1-1	ASSYTGNTEAF
TRBV4-1	TRBJ2-5	ASSQAILGLAGAQETQY
TRBV30	TRBJ2-3	AWGGGLQY
TRBV4-1	TRBJ1-5	ASSQTTGDQPQH
TRBV5-6	TRBJ1-1	ASCRLTGGEAMNTEAF
TRBV18	TRBJ1-4	ASSPSSTNEKLF
TRBV5-1	TRBJ2-1	ASSLELAGGANEQF
TRBV14	TRBJ2-3	ASSPHWDTQY